The following is a T cell receptor beta chain sequence with its context. The antigen remains unidentified. The sample belongs to a study of identifying expanded T cells in peripheral blood. Broader study findings: Over approximately two and four weeks, about 15 and 19 clones changed, versus 1.2 between replicates. Across healthy donors, higher total template counts meant significantly greater roughly two-week count variance.

Per the germline V gene, CDR1 is SGHAT and CDR2 is FQNNGV. Trimming cost V 0 bases and J 6 bases; bases outside gene matches: 13. The CDR3 has 20 amino acids. Some clones are missing from TCRdb's copy, which holds only in-frame ones; the method was immunoSEQ multiplex PCR. The data hold about 130,000 clones, with 86% observed a single time. Collection occurred without any documented infections or immune events in donors. The sequence was obtained from a person aged 18 to 69 in good health. The chain employs TRBV11-2 and TRBJ2-3, with TRBD2 matching over 15 bases. The sequenced sample was blood. CDR3 bases: TGTGCCAGCAGCTTAGACTTATGGACTAGCGGGAGGGCAGTTTCCGATACGCAGTATTTT. Encoded protein: CASSLDLWTSGRAVSDTQYF.